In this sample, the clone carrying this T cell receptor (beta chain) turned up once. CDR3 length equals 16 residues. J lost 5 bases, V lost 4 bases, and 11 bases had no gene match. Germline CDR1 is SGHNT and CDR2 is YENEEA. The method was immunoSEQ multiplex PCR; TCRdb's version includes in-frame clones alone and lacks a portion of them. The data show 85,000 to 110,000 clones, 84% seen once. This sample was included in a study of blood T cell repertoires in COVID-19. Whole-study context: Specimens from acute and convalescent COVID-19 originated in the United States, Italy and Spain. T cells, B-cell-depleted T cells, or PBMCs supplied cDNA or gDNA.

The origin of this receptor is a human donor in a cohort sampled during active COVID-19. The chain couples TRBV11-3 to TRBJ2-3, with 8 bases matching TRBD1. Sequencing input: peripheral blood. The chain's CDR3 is CASSSGQANVLDTQYF. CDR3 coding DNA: TGTGCCAGCAGCTCGGGACAGGCAAACGTTTTAGATACGCAGTATTTT.